The 29 T cell receptor beta chains below were found in one sample sequenced in a study of blood T cell repertoires in COVID-19. The table came from immunoSEQ multiplex PCR; TCRdb's copy has only in-frame clones and leaves some out. The table has some 220,000 clones, roughly 82% seen once. Sequencing was done on a sample of peripheral blood. These receptors all come from a man aged 45-60 years with active or convalescent COVID-19.

The chain links TRBV6-1 to TRBJ1-2; 10 nucleotides line up with TRBD1. Germline CDR1 and CDR2: MNHNS and SASEGT. The V and J ends lost 3 bases and 4 bases, in that order; junction bases with no gene match: 5. The CDR3 is 15 amino acids. In nucleotides, the CDR3 is TGTGCCAGCAGTGACCGGGACAGGGGCCTCTATGGCTACACCTTC. Its protein product is CASSDRDRGLYGYTF.

This clone was observed a single time. The chain links TRBV10-2 to TRBJ1-6; 7 nucleotides match TRBD1. With 1 base clipped from V and 8 bases from J, the junction kept 8 bases outside the gene matches. CDR3 length equals 16 residues. Germline V gene lookup returns CDR1 WSHSY and CDR2 SAAADI. CDR3 in amino acids: CASSEFEGTEYSPLHF. CDR3 bases: TGCGCCAGCAGTGAGTTTGAAGGGACAGAATATTCACCCCTCCACTTT.

J is TRBJ2-5 and V is TRBV30, with 7 bases matching TRBD1. The CDR3 sequence is 14 residues long. With 4 bases clipped from V and 3 bases from J, the junction kept 8 bases outside the gene matches. Germline V CDR1 and CDR2: GTSNPN, SVGIG (reference sequence). This CDR3 is CAWNRGAGEETQYF. The CDR3 region has the DNA TGTGCCTGGAACAGGGGCGCCGGGGAAGAGACCCAGTACTTC.

This clone has just a few counts. The rearrangement joins TRBV7-9 to TRBJ1-1, with no clear D. Deletions cut 2 bases from V and 1 base from J, with 8 bases between. CDR3 length: 14 residues. Germline V gene data show CDR1 as SEHNR and CDR2 as FQNEAQ (reference sequence). The CDR3 loop reads CASSLMSGNTEAFF. In DNA form, the CDR3 reads TGTGCCAGCAGCTTAATGTCAGGGAACACTGAAGCTTTCTTT.

The genes are TRBV28 and TRBJ2-5, with TRBD2 matching 8 bases. Trimming at V came to 6 bases and at J to 5 bases, leaving 11 bases not matched to a gene. This CDR3 is 15 amino acids long. The germline CDR1 and CDR2 sequences are MDHEN and SYDVKM. CDR3 sequence (DNA): TGTGCCAGCAGCCTTCCGGGACTAGTCCGGGAGACCCAGTACTTC. Its protein product is CASSLPGLVRETQYF.

The chain carries TRBV28 and TRBJ2-4; D remains ambiguous. V shed 2 bases and J shed 8 bases, with 13 bases lying between them. CDR1 and CDR2 from the germline V gene are MDHEN and SYDVKM. This CDR3 contains 14 residues. The chain's CDR3 is CASSLVGSNYIQYF. CDR3 nucleotide sequence: TGTGCCAGCAGTTTAGTGGGCAGTAATTACATTCAGTACTTC. The complete variable domain, with remaining parts taken from reference TRBV28 and TRBJ2-4, reads DVKVTQSSRYLVKRTGEKVFLECVQDMDHENMFWYRQDPGLGLRLIYFSYDVKMKEKGDIPEGYSVSREKKERFSLILESASTNQTSMYLCASSLVGSNYIQYFGAGTRLSVL.

This chain uses TRBV29-1 with TRBJ1-1; 8 nucleotides match TRBD1. Germline CDR1 is SQVTM and CDR2 is ANQGSEA. With 3 bases clipped from V and 0 bases from J, the junction kept 12 bases outside the gene matches. CDR3 length: 17 amino acids. The CDR3 region has the DNA TGCAGCGTTGAGAGGCCCGGACAGGGCTTCATGAACACTGAAGCTTTCTTT. Translation gives CSVERPGQGFMNTEAFF.

The rearrangement links TRBV6-5 to TRBJ2-5; D unresolved. Germline V lookup: CDR1 MNHEY, CDR2 SVGAGI. V gave up 6 bases and J gave up 3 bases, with 8 bases separating them. This CDR3 comprises 12 residues. The DNA of the CDR3 is TGTGCCAGCAGAGGCGGAGAAGAGACCCAGTACTTC. This encodes CASRGGEETQYF.

This rearrangement joins TRBV9 to TRBJ2-2, with 9 bases fitting TRBD1. The CDR3 consists of 14 residues. The germline V gene has CDR1 SGDLS and CDR2 YYNGEE. The ends lost 4 bases at V and 8 bases at J; junction bases unmatched: 6. In DNA, the CDR3 is TGTGCCAGCAGCCTCGGGGGACAGGGAGGGGAGCTGTTTTTT. This sequence encodes CASSLGGQGGELFF.

This clone was seen just once. V usage is TRBV9 and J usage is TRBJ1-1; perhaps TRBD1 as D (5 bases). Germline V gene data show CDR1 as SGDLS and CDR2 as YYNGEE. The V and J ends lost 4 bases and 4 bases respectively, with 17 bases between them. The CDR3 contains 15 residues. The CDR3 loop reads CASSLTGGDGTEAFF. The CDR3 DNA reads TGTGCCAGCAGCCTTACCGGGGGTGACGGCACTGAAGCTTTCTTT.

The chain couples TRBV7-3 to TRBJ1-1; D not resolved. Trimming removed 2 bases from V and 8 bases from J, with 12 bases in between. Per the germline V gene, CDR1 is SGHTA and CDR2 is FQGTGA. The length of the CDR3 is 13 residues. The CDR3: CASSLAPGLEAFF. In DNA form, the CDR3 reads TGTGCCAGCAGCTTAGCGCCCGGTCTCGAAGCTTTCTTT. The whole variable domain, remainder taken from reference TRBV7-3 and TRBJ1-1, is GAGVSQTPSNKVTEKGKYVELRCDPISGHTALYWYRQSLGQGPEFLIYFQGTGAADDSGLPNDRFFAVRPEGSVSTLKIQRTERGDSAVYLCASSLAPGLEAFFGQGTRLTVV.

The V and J genes are TRBV6-5 and TRBJ2-1; 10 nucleotides align to TRBD1. This CDR3 comprises 15 residues. The germline gives CDR1 MNHEY, CDR2 SVGAGI. V dropped 6 bases and J dropped 3; count of bases not matched to a gene: 5. CDR3: CASSSGDRGYNEQFF. In DNA, the CDR3 is TGTGCCAGCAGCTCTGGGGACAGGGGCTACAATGAGCAGTTCTTC.

The V and J genes are TRBV6-2 or TRBV6-3 and TRBJ1-1; D is ambiguous. V dropped 0 bases and J dropped 7 bases, with 9 bases sitting between them. The CDR3 is 13 amino acids. Germline V gives CDR1 MNHEY, CDR2 SVGEGT. Here the CDR3 DNA reads TGTGCCAGCAGTTACTCGAGGCACCTTGAAGCTTTCTTT. Translated, it gives CASSYSRHLEAFF.

As for this clone: The sample contains more than one DNA sequence encoding this CDR3. This chain joins TRBV7-2 and TRBJ1-1; 7 bases match TRBD1. CDR3 length: 15 amino acids. V lost 3 bases to trimming and J lost 0 bases; unmatched junction nucleotides: 4. Germline CDR1 and CDR2: SGHTA and FQGNSA. The CDR3 sequence is CASSLRDRMNTEAFF. CDR3 sequence (DNA): TGTGCCAGCAGCTTGCGGGACAGAATGAACACTGAAGCTTTCTTT.

This clone was seen just once. The chain combines TRBV28 with TRBJ1-3, with D perhaps TRBD1 (6 bases). Deletions cut 2 bases from V and 3 bases from J, with 11 bases between. Germline V gene sequence: CDR1 MDHEN, CDR2 SYDVKM. The CDR3 runs 15 residues. DNA of the CDR3: TGTGCCAGCAGTTTAGCCGGACAGTTTGGAAACACCATATATTTT. It specifies CASSLAGQFGNTIYF.

The chain uses TRBV6-5 and TRBJ2-2; perhaps TRBD2 as D (5 bases). The length of the CDR3 is 14 residues. Between the trimmed V and J ends, which lost 7 bases and 3 bases, there was a span of 12 bases. Per the germline V gene, CDR1 is MNHEY and CDR2 is SVGAGI. The CDR3, as DNA: TGTGCCAGCACCCTAGCCCGAGACACCGGGGAGCTGTTTTTT. Amino acid sequence: CASTLARDTGELFF.

The J gene is TRBJ1-1, the V gene TRBV19, with a weak D call TRBD1 (6 bases). This CDR3 region has 13 residues. The V end was cut by 6 bases, the J end by 4 bases, with 12 bases between. CDR1 LNHDA and CDR2 SQIVND come from the germline V gene (reference sequence). The CDR3 loop reads CASSGQMGTEAFF. As DNA, the CDR3 is TGTGCCAGTAGCGGACAGATGGGCACTGAAGCTTTCTTT.

This chain joins TRBV4-1 and TRBJ1-2, with 8 bases fitting TRBD1. Germline V lookup: CDR1 MGHRA, CDR2 YSYEKL. The CDR3 covers 17 residues. The trim removed 0 bases at V and 5 bases at J, leaving 11 bases unmatched. This CDR3 reads CASSQEAAGTGPYGYTF. CDR3 DNA sequence: TGCGCCAGCAGCCAAGAAGCGGCCGGGACAGGCCCGTATGGCTACACCTTC.

V usage is TRBV21-1 and J usage is TRBJ2-7; the D segment call TRBD2 is taken from the table without a DNA check. TRBV21-1 is noted as a pseudogene. The CDR3 has 15 residues. The CDR3: CASSPRAGARRKLYV. DNA of the CDR3: TGTGCCAGCAGCCCACGGGCGGGGGCGCGGAGAAAGCTGTACGTC.

This clone showed up just once. V is TRBV30 and J is TRBJ1-4, with D unclear. V was pared by 4 bases and J by 8 bases, with 8 bases between. CDR1 is GTSNPN and CDR2 is SVGIG in the germline V gene (reference sequence). The CDR3 extends over 11 amino acids. CDR3 amino acids: CAWKDYEKLFF. As DNA, the CDR3 is TGTGCCTGGAAGGACTACGAAAAACTGTTTTTT.

The chain joins TRBV18 to TRBJ1-3; D is perhaps TRBD1 (6 bases). The CDR3 spans 16 residues. V was clipped by 3 bases and J by 0 bases, with 12 bases between them. CDR1 is KGHSH, CDR2 LQKENI, per germline. CDR3 amino acids: CASSPLLGASGNTIYF. The CDR3 DNA is TGTGCCAGCTCACCTCTCCTGGGGGCCTCTGGAAACACCATATATTTT.

The rearrangement links TRBV3-1 (or the pseudogene TRBV3-2) to TRBJ2-5; 8 bases line up with TRBD2. V shed 4 bases, J shed 2 bases, and the junction held 12 bases outside the gene matches. Germline lookup yields CDR1 LGHDT and CDR2 YNNKEL (reference sequence). The CDR3 is 17 residues long. The CDR3 protein is CASSPHGIAGHQETQYF. The CDR3 nucleotides are TGTGCCAGCAGCCCCCACGGGATAGCGGGGCATCAAGAGACCCAGTACTTC.

The V gene is TRBV9, the J gene TRBJ1-1; no clear D. This CDR3 has 13 residues. The V gene lost 5 bases and the J gene lost 3 bases, with 11 bases spanning the gap. Per the germline V gene, CDR1 is SGDLS and CDR2 is YYNGEE. CDR3 residues: CASSASAHTEAFF. The CDR3 bases are TGTGCCAGCAGTGCCTCAGCGCACACTGAAGCTTTCTTT.

In its sample, this clone was seen once. This chain's CDR3 is CASSVGLAGGRTDTQYF. DNA of the CDR3: TGTGCCAGCAGCGTAGGACTAGCGGGGGGCCGCACAGATACGCAGTATTTT. The V and J genes are TRBV9 and TRBJ2-3, with TRBD2 matching 13 bases. This CDR3 comprises 17 residues. J was trimmed by 1 base and V by 0 bases; bases with no gene match: 2. Germline CDR1 SGDLS, CDR2 YYNGEE. Drawing the rest from reference TRBV9 and TRBJ2-3, the complete variable domain is DSGVTQTPKHLITATGQRVTLRCSPRSGDLSVYWYQQSLDQGLQFLIQYYNGEERAKGNILERFSAQQFPDLHSELNLSSLELGDSALYFCASSVGLAGGRTDTQYFGPGTRLTVL.

About this clone: The same CDR3 is also encoded by other DNA sequences in this sample. CDR3 residues: CASSYLNSPLHF. The CDR3 DNA follows: TGTGCCAGCAGTTACCTAAATTCACCCCTCCACTTT. The gene calls are TRBV6-5 and TRBJ1-6; no reliable D call. CDR1 and CDR2 (germline): MNHEY, SVGAGI. V lost 2 bases to trimming and J lost 7 bases, with 3 bases between them. The CDR3 spans 12 residues.

The chain has TRBV4-3 and TRBJ1-3; D may be TRBD1 (6 bases). V was clipped by 4 bases and J by 1 base, with 17 bases between them. The CDR3 loop spans 17 amino acids. Germline V lookup: CDR1 LGHNA, CDR2 YSLEER. CDR3 sequence (DNA): TGCGCCAGCAGCCTTCGTCTCGGACAGCTATCTGGAAACACCATATATTTT. Translated: CASSLRLGQLSGNTIYF.

The chain joins TRBV2 to TRBJ2-7, with D possibly TRBD1 on 5 matching bases. CDR1 is SNHLY, CDR2 FYNNEI, per germline. V lost 2 bases and J 10 bases, leaving 12 bases between the germline ends. The CDR3 contains 12 residues. The CDR3 is CASSERPGFQYF. CDR3 sequence (DNA): TGTGCCAGCAGTGAAAGGCCAGGGTTTCAGTACTTC.

J is TRBJ1-4 and V is TRBV28; 9 nucleotides align to TRBD1. Germline V gene data show CDR1 as MDHEN and CDR2 as SYDVKM. This CDR3 has 16 amino acids. The V gene end was trimmed by 5 bases and the J gene end by 0 bases; junction bases not matched to a gene: 4. The CDR3 DNA follows: TGTGCCAGCAGTCTAGGACAGGGGACAACTAATGAAAAACTGTTTTTT. Amino acids: CASSLGQGTTNEKLFF.

The chain employs TRBV28 and TRBJ1-2, with a possible D match to TRBD1 (6 bases). Trimming left V 7 bases short and J 6 bases short, with 33 bases between. The CDR3 extends over 19 amino acids. Germline values: CDR1 MDHEN, CDR2 SYDVKM. CDR3 sequence (DNA): TGTGCCAGCACCCACCCCCCCGGAGGACAGACTACCCGCCTCCATGGCTACACCTTC. Protein sequence: CASTHPPGGQTTRLHGYTF.